The present T cell receptor (beta chain) was sequenced within a study of blood T cell repertoires in COVID-19. Study overall: Both acute and convalescent COVID-19 samples were obtained from the United States, Italy and Spain. From T cells, B-cell-depleted T cells, or PBMCs came the material, which was cDNA or gDNA.

Methods used by the authors: Reference gene primer amplification gave nucleated cell count estimates. Here immunoSEQ multiplex PCR was the method, and the copy in TCRdb shows in-frame clones only, minus some. From that table come the V and J calls and clone size; the DNA was used to work out D and trimming. The table lists about 50,000 clones, about 85% of them singletons. CDR3 length: 15 residues. The V gene end was trimmed by 6 bases and the J gene end by 2 bases; junction bases not matched to a gene: 8. Germline V lookup: CDR1 SNHLY, CDR2 FYNNEI. This clonotype originated in a man aged 60 to 75 with acute or convalescent COVID-19. Source material: peripheral blood. The J gene is TRBJ2-3, the V gene TRBV2, with TRBD2 matching 7 bases. The CDR3 is CASSLTSASTDTQYF. The CDR3 coding sequence is TGTGCCAGCAGCCTAACTAGCGCCTCCACAGATACGCAGTATTTT.